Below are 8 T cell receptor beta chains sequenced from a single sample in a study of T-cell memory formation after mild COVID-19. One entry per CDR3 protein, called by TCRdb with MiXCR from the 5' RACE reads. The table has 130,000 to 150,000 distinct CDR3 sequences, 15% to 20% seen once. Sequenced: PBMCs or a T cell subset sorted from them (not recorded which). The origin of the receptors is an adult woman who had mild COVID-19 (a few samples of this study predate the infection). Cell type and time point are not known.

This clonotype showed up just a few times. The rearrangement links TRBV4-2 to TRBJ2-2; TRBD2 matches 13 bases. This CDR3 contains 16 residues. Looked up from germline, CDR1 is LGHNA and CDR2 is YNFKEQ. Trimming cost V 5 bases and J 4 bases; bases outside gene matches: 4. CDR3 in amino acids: CASSSGLAGPTGELFF. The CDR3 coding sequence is TGTGCCAGCAGCTCGGGACTAGCGGGACCCACCGGGGAGCTGTTTTTT.

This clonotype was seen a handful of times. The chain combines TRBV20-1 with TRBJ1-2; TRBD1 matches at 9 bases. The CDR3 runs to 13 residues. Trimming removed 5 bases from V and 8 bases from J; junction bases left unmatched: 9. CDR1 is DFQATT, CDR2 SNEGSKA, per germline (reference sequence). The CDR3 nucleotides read TGCAGTGCTCCCCGACAGGGGGGGATAGGCTACACCTTC. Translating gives CSAPRQGGIGYTF.

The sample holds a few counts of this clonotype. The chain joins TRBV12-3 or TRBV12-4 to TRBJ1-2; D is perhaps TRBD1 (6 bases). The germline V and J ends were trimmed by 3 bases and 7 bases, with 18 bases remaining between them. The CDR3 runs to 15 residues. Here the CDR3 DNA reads TGTGCCAGCAGTTTTAGTTTACACAGGGCCCGTGGCTACACCTTC. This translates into CASSFSLHRARGYTF.

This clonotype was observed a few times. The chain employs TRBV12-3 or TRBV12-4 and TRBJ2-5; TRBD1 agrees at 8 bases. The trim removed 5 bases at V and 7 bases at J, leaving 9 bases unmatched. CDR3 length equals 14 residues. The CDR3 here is CASSGRGLWVTQYF. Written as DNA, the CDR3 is TGTGCCAGCAGTGGCAGGGGGCTCTGGGTGACCCAGTACTTC.

The CDR3 protein is CASSPRGRVDNQPQHF. CDR3 nucleotides: TGTGCCAGCAGCCCACGGGGCAGGGTAGACAATCAGCCCCAGCATTTT. The gene calls are TRBV5-5 and TRBJ1-5; perhaps TRBD1 as D (5 bases). The V end lost 4 bases, the J end lost 3 bases, and 17 bases lay between the germline ends. This CDR3 is 16 amino acids long. Germline V gene lookup returns CDR1 SGHKS and CDR2 YYEKEE (reference sequence).

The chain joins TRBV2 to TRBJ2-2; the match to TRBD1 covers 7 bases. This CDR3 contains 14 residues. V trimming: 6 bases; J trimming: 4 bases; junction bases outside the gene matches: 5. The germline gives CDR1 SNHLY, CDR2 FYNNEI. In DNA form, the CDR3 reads TGTGCCAGCAGCTGGGACAGATTCACCGGGGAGCTGTTTTTT. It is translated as CASSWDRFTGELFF.

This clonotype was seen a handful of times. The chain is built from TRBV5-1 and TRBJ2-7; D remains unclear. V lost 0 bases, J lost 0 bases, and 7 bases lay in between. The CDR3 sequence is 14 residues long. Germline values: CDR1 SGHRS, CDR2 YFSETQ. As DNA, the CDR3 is TGCGCCAGCAGCTTGGGGTCGAGCTCCTACGAGCAGTACTTC. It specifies CASSLGSSSYEQYF.

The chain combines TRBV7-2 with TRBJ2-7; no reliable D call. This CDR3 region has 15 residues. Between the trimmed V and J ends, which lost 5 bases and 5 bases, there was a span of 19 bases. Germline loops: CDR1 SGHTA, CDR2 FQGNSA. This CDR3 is CASSPAASGRNEQYF. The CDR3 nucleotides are TGTGCCAGCAGCCCCGCGGCCTCAGGAAGGAACGAGCAGTACTTC.